These 16 T cell receptor beta chains originate from one sample sequenced in a study of radiotherapy plus CTLA-4 blockade in lung cancer. TCRdb's table, derived via immunoSEQ multiplex PCR, lists solely in-frame clones and lacks some. The sample comprises more than 25,000 clones, around 85% of which are singletons, and 7.7% rests with the top ten. The source material was peripheral blood, sampled from a patient treated with radiotherapy plus ipilimumab. The receptor set was obtained from a human donor with non-small cell lung cancer who had stable disease on radiotherapy plus ipilimumab.

The table lists this clone with a few counts. This chain uses TRBV19 with TRBJ2-5; 7 bases match TRBD1. The CDR3 is 13 residues long. The V segment lost 6 bases and the J segment 5 bases; nucleotides outside the gene matches: 6. Germline V gene lookup returns CDR1 LNHDA and CDR2 SQIVND (reference sequence). Here the CDR3 DNA reads TGTGCCAGTAGGACACAGGGGCTGGAGACCCAGTACTTC. Encoded protein: CASRTQGLETQYF.

The chain employs TRBV18 and TRBJ1-5, with D unresolved. CDR3 size: 12 residues. Germline assignment: CDR1 KGHSH and CDR2 LQKENI. The V and J ends lost 6 bases and 4 bases respectively, with 7 bases between them. CDR3 protein: CASSKENQPQHF. Written as DNA, the CDR3 is TGTGCCAGCTCCAAGGAAAATCAGCCCCAGCATTTT.

V and J are TRBV4-1 and TRBJ2-3, with TRBD1 matching 11 bases. The V gene's germline CDR1 is MGHRA and CDR2 YSYEKL. There are 17 residues in the CDR3. The junction had 12 bases not matched to a gene; V was cut back by 3 bases and J by 7 bases. In nucleotides, the CDR3 is TGCGCCAGCAGCCAGGGCCTGGGACAGGGGGTTGGAAATACGCAGTATTTT. Translation gives CASSQGLGQGVGNTQYF.

The CDR3 nucleotides are TGCGCCAGCAGCTTGATGGGACTAGCGGCCACCGGGGAGCTGTTTTTT. Translating it yields CASSLMGLAATGELFF. The chain has TRBV5-1 and TRBJ2-2; 11 bases line up with TRBD2. Germline CDR1 reads SGHRS; CDR2 reads YFSETQ. V shed 1 base, J shed 4 bases, and the junction held 3 bases outside the gene matches. The CDR3 consists of 16 residues.

In its sample, this clone was seen a few times. This rearrangement joins TRBV10-2 to TRBJ2-2, with D uncertain. The V end lost 0 bases, the J end lost 1 base, and 6 bases lay between the germline ends. Per the germline V gene, CDR1 is WSHSY and CDR2 is SAAADI. The CDR3 sequence is 15 residues long. The CDR3 nucleotides read TGCGCCAGCAGTGAGTCGCTAGGGAACACCGGGGAGCTGTTTTTT. Translation gives CASSESLGNTGELFF.

This clone was counted a single time. This sequence joins TRBV28 and TRBJ2-3; tentative D call: TRBD1 (6 bases). This CDR3 is 17 amino acids long. Germline CDR1 is MDHEN and CDR2 is SYDVKM. The V and J ends lost 6 bases and 0 bases respectively, with 19 bases between them. The CDR3 here is CASREPWGRRSTDTQYF. As DNA, the CDR3 is TGTGCCAGCAGGGAGCCTTGGGGGCGCCGTAGCACAGATACGCAGTATTTT. Combining the CDR3 with reference TRBV28 and TRBJ2-3 gives the whole variable domain DVKVTQSSRYLVKRTGEKVFLECVQDMDHENMFWYRQDPGLGLRLIYFSYDVKMKEKGDIPEGYSVSREKKERFSLILESASTNQTSMYLCASREPWGRRSTDTQYFGPGTRLTVL.

CDR3 sequence (DNA): TGTGCCATCAGTCCACGGACAGGGGGCGGTACCGGGGAGCTGTTTTTT. Amino acids: CAISPRTGGGTGELFF. The chain combines TRBV10-3 with TRBJ2-2, with 11 nucleotides matching TRBD1. This CDR3 is built from 16 residues. Per germline, CDR1 ENHRY and CDR2 SYGVKD. J was trimmed by 5 bases and V by 5 bases; bases with no gene match: 7.

By its share, this clone is medium-sized. CDR3: CASSTHPSTGTQPQHF. CDR3 nucleotides: TGTGCCAGTAGTACCCACCCATCGACAGGGACTCAGCCCCAGCATTTT. V usage is TRBV19 and J usage is TRBJ1-5; 7 bases fit TRBD1. From germline, CDR1 is LNHDA and CDR2 SQIVND (reference sequence). Trimming took 4 bases from V and 6 from J; bases not matched to a gene: 12. CDR3 length: 16 residues. Full variable domain (remainder filled in from reference TRBV19 and TRBJ1-5): DGGITQSPKYLFRKEGQNVTLSCEQNLNHDAMYWYRQDPGQGLRLIYYSQIVNDFQKGDIAEGYSVSREKKESFPLTVTSAQKNPTAFYLCASSTHPSTGTQPQHFGDGTRLSIL.

V is TRBV7-3 and J is TRBJ2-1, with D perhaps given as TRBD1 or TRBD2 (5 bases each). Germline-derived CDR1 and CDR2 are SGHTA and FQGTGA. The CDR3 is 13 residues long. Trimming left V 3 bases short and J 6 bases short, with 9 bases between. CDR3 amino acids: CASSFAGGNEQFF. The DNA for the CDR3 is TGTGCCAGCAGCTTCGCTGGGGGCAATGAGCAGTTCTTC.

This clone has a handful of counts. The V and J genes are TRBV5-6 and TRBJ2-5, with 11 bases that match TRBD1. The germline CDR1 and CDR2 sequences are SGHDT and YYEEEE. V lost 4 bases and J lost 2; bases outside the gene matches: 7. The CDR3 runs 16 residues. CDR3 coding DNA: TGTGCCAGCAGCCGCCTCCGGGACAGGGGGCAAGAGACCCAGTACTTC. Amino acids: CASSRLRDRGQETQYF.

V usage is TRBV7-6 and J usage is TRBJ1-6; D is possibly TRBD1 (5 bases). Trimming shortened V by 2 bases and J by 2 bases, and 13 bases separated the two germline ends. The germline V gene encodes CDR1 SGHVS and CDR2 FNYEAQ. This CDR3 is built from 17 residues. The CDR3: CASSLREGRAYNSPLHF. CDR3 coding DNA: TGTGCCAGCAGCTTAAGGGAGGGGCGCGCCTATAATTCACCCCTCCACTTT. Filled out from reference TRBV7-6 and TRBJ1-6, the complete variable domain reads GAGVSQSPRYKVTKRGQDVALRCDPISGHVSLYWYRQALGQGPEFLTYFNYEAQQDKSGLPNDRFSAERPEGSISTLTIQRTEQRDSAMYRCASSLREGRAYNSPLHFGNGTRLTVT.

The rearrangement links TRBV19 to TRBJ1-2, with 7 bases matching TRBD1. Trimming took 7 bases from V and 5 from J; bases not matched to a gene: 7. This CDR3 region has 13 residues. CDR1 LNHDA and CDR2 SQIVND come from the germline V gene (reference sequence). The CDR3 sequence is CASTPGQFYGYTF. DNA for the CDR3: TGTGCCAGTACCCCGGGACAGTTTTATGGCTACACCTTC.

The J gene is TRBJ1-4, the V gene TRBV27; 7 bases match TRBD1. The germline CDR1 and CDR2 sequences are MNHEY and SMNVEV (reference sequence). The CDR3 totals 12 residues. The V gene end was trimmed by 3 bases and the J gene end by 12 bases; junction bases not matched to a gene: 4. CDR3 coding DNA: TGTGCCAGCAGTTTCTCGCAGGGGGAACTGTTTTTT. This codes for CASSFSQGELFF. Full variable domain (missing parts from reference TRBV27 and TRBJ1-4): EAQVTQNPRYLITVTGKKLTVTCSQNMNHEYMSWYRQDPGLGLRQIYYSMNVEVTDKGDVPEGYKVSRKEKRNFPLILESPSPNQTSLYFCASSFSQGELFFGSGTQLSVL.

CDR3 sequence (DNA): TGCGCCAGCAGTGATCGAGGGGACACTGAAGCTTTCTTT. It specifies CASSDRGDTEAFF. This rearrangement joins TRBV10-1 to TRBJ1-1; D might be TRBD1 (5 bases). The V and J ends lost 3 bases and 3 bases respectively, with 8 bases between them. CDR3 length: 13 amino acids. Germline V CDR1 and CDR2: WNHNN, SYGVQD (reference sequence).

This chain joins TRBV5-1 and TRBJ2-3; 12 bases line up with TRBD1. The CDR3 spans 15 residues. The germline gives CDR1 SGHRS, CDR2 YFSETQ. After removal of 0 bases from V and 10 bases from J, the junction contained 6 bases not matched to a gene. The CDR3: CASSLGTGQGAAQYF. The CDR3 DNA follows: TGCGCCAGCAGCTTGGGGACGGGACAGGGGGCTGCGCAGTATTTT.

J is TRBJ1-3 and V is TRBV2; unclear D gene. Trimming took off 6 bases at V and 2 bases at J, with 8 bases between the two ends. This CDR3 contains 13 residues. Germline V gene lookup returns CDR1 SNHLY and CDR2 FYNNEI. The CDR3 sequence is CASSRGPGNTIYF. The CDR3 nucleotides are TGTGCCAGCAGCCGGGGTCCTGGAAACACCATATATTTT.